A selection of T cell receptor beta chains follows, all from one sample in a study of breast tumors, draining lymph nodes, adjacent tissues. TCRdb re-called the multiplex PCR reads through MiXCR, storing one row per CDR3 protein. The sample carries about 130,000 distinct CDR3 sequences, 21% recorded once. The specimen was axillary lymph node tissue. These receptors came from a female donor with breast cancer. Some clones in this sample may be carry-over from other donors' samples. The CDR3 runs from the conserved cysteine through the conserved F or W. Each record gives: V gene, CDR3 protein.

TRBV5-6	CASSLWLRASALHF
TRBV29-1	CSVVGQIGNTIYF
TRBV27	CASSLEAGGFYEQYF
TRBV7-2	CASSLRGTSGYNEQFF
TRBV13	CASSQARGLDGYTF
TRBV30	CAWSVGSSGNTIYF
TRBV28	CASSLSRTPAYEQYF
TRBV3-1	CASSQGGYYEQYF
TRBV11-3	CASSPYTASYEQYF
TRBV12-3/TRBV12-4	CASSATGNSGNTIYF
TRBV4-1	CASSQDPAGTGVYNEQFF
TRBV7-7	CASSSLITEAGENQYF
TRBV7-9	CASSTGTEGETQYF
TRBV20-1	CSAKLPSDYGYTF
TRBV19	CASSNRGSNEQFF
TRBV28	CASSGHTNRFLFF
TRBV12-3/TRBV12-4	CASSSGGATYEQYF
TRBV3-1	CASSPRGPGYGYTF
TRBV28	CASSSSFDGYTF
TRBV7-3	CASSLMPQGTDTQYF
TRBV30	CAWSQLTSGSYEQYF
TRBV6-1	CASGTWRAGRPYEQYF
TRBV18	CASSPPGRGGKLFF
TRBV7-9	CASSLEASTDTQYF
TRBV20-1	CSASPSGRTSYEQYF
TRBV5-6	CASSFGSSPRRREQYF
TRBV5-1	CASSLAELAGDNEQFF
TRBV7-8	CASSYPGTSAGGYEQYF
TRBV7-8	CASSLALLAGTDTQYF
TRBV9	CASGVGGASGNTIYF
TRBV15	CATSRERELVFEQYF